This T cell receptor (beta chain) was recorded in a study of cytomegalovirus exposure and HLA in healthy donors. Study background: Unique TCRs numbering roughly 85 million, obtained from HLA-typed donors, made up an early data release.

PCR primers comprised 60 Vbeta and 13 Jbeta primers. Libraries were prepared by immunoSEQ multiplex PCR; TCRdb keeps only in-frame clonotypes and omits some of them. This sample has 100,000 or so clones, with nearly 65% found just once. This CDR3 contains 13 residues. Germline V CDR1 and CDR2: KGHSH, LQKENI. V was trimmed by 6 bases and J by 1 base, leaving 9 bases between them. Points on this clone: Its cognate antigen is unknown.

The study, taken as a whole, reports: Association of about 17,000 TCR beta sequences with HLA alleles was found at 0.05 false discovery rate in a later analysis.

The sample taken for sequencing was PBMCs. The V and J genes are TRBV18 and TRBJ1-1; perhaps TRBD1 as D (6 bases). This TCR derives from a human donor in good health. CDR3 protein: CASSLQGNTEAFF. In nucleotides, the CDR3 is TGTGCCAGCTCCCTACAGGGGAACACTGAAGCTTTCTTT.